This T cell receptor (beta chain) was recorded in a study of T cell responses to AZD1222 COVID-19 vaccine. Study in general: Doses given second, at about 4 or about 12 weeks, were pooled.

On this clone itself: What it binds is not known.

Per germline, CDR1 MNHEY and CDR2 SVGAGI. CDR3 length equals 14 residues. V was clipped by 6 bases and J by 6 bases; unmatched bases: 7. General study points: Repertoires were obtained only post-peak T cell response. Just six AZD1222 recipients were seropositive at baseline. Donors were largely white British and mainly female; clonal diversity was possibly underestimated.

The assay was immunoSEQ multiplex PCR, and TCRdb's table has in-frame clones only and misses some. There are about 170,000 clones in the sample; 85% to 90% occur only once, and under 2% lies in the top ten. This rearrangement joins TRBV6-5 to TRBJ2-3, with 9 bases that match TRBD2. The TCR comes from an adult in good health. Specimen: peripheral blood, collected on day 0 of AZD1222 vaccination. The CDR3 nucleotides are TGTGCCAGCAGGGCCCCTAGCGGGGCCGATACGCAGTATTTT. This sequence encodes CASRAPSGADTQYF.